This T cell receptor (beta chain) stems from a study of T cells in Graves' hyperthyroidism and ophthalmopathy. Whole-study context: Specimen type is peripheral blood, collected at initial diagnosis prior to any treatment.

Researchers defined stable Graves' hyperthyroidism as no ophthalmopathy progression within 18 months. PBMCs were obtained from about 9.9 ml fresh peripheral blood. This clonotype was seen at least ten times. Template material for amplifying TCR beta CDR3 regions consisted of RNA transcripts. The primer set for the first-round RT-PCR of the TCR CDR3 was HTBI. TCRdb processed the multiplex PCR reads anew with MiXCR; each CDR3 protein has one entry. Among 300,000 to 400,000 distinct CDR3 sequences, 13% were seen once, and the ten largest hold 9.2%. Germline V gives CDR1 SGHAT, CDR2 FQNNGV. The V gene end was trimmed by 5 bases and the J gene end by 3 bases; junction bases not matched to a gene: 13. The CDR3 covers 16 residues.

Sequencing was done on a sample of blood. The TCR sequence derives from a woman aged 18-29 years with Graves' hyperthyroidism. V is TRBV11-2 and J is TRBJ2-7, with 7 bases aligning to TRBD1. The CDR3 nucleotides are TGTGCCAGCAGCCCAATCAAATATCGGGACAGCTACGAGCAGTACTTC. Encoded protein: CASSPIKYRDSYEQYF.